The 27 T cell receptor beta chains in this list originate from one sample, sequenced in a study of a mutant IDH1 vaccine in newly diagnosed glioma. Here immunoSEQ multiplex PCR was the method, and the copy in TCRdb shows in-frame clones only, minus some. Of roughly 70,000 clones listed, 65% to 90% are singletons. The time point is: baseline, week 1 (first vaccination visit). Noted treatment: pre-vaccination baseline after standard-of-care therapy. Sequenced material: PBMCs, taken from a glioma patient treated with radiotherapy, temozolomide or both. All receptors come from a man aged 25 to 40 with glioma.

This clone was picked up a small number of times. The chain links TRBV2 to TRBJ1-1, with D possibly matching TRBD1 (5 bases). The CDR3 runs to 14 residues. Trimming removed 3 bases at V and 2 bases at J, with 10 bases between. Germline CDR1 and CDR2: SNHLY and FYNNEI. The CDR3 DNA sequence: TGTGCCAGCAGTGAGGTGCGGGGCAACACTGAAGCTTTCTTT. This translates into CASSEVRGNTEAFF.

This chain connects TRBV19 to TRBJ2-7; D tentatively reads TRBD1 or TRBD2 (5 bases each). Germline V gene lookup returns CDR1 LNHDA and CDR2 SQIVND (reference sequence). CDR3 length: 15 residues. V was trimmed by 5 bases and J by 3 bases, leaving 17 bases between them. In nucleotides, the CDR3 is TGTGCCAGTAGTCACGGATGGGGGTACGGCTACGAGCAGTACTTC. Translating gives CASSHGWGYGYEQYF.

The chain is built from TRBV28 and TRBJ1-6; TRBD1 might be the D (5 bases). The CDR3 contains 15 residues. V was pared by 0 bases and J by 7 bases, with 10 bases between. The germline V gene encodes CDR1 MDHEN and CDR2 SYDVKM. This CDR3 is CASSLWKGWNSPLHF. The CDR3 DNA is TGTGCCAGCAGTTTATGGAAGGGGTGGAATTCACCCCTCCACTTT.

J is TRBJ2-7 and V is TRBV5-1, with 7 bases that match TRBD1. V trimming: 5 bases; J trimming: 3 bases; junction bases outside the gene matches: 5. This CDR3 contains 13 residues. CDR1 is SGHRS and CDR2 is YFSETQ in the germline V gene. CDR3 nucleotides: TGCGCCAGCAGAAGACAGGGAGACTACGAGCAGTACTTC. Translation gives CASRRQGDYEQYF.

V is TRBV18 and J is TRBJ2-4, with 7 bases fitting TRBD2. V lost 2 bases and J lost 0; bases outside the gene matches: 22. The CDR3 sequence is 22 residues long. Germline assignment: CDR1 KGHSH and CDR2 LQKENI. The CDR3 region has the DNA TGTGCCAGCTCACCAAGCAACTACCGGGCCGAGGGAGGGAGATTAGCCAAAAACATTCAGTACTTC. This sequence encodes CASSPSNYRAEGGRLAKNIQYF.

The chain recombines TRBV2 with TRBJ2-7, with 7 nucleotides matching TRBD1. The CDR3 length is 14 residues. From germline, CDR1 is SNHLY and CDR2 FYNNEI. Unmatched junction bases numbered 12, after V lost 6 bases and J lost 7 bases. The CDR3 coding sequence is TGTGCCAGCAGGGAACAGGGGACGTCAAGGGAGCAGTACTTC. Amino acids: CASREQGTSREQYF.

This rearrangement joins TRBV7-9 to TRBJ2-3; D is perhaps TRBD2 (5 bases). Deletions cut 5 bases from V and 7 bases from J, with 16 bases between. CDR3 length: 14 amino acids. Germline CDR1 SEHNR, CDR2 FQNEAQ (reference sequence). The DNA for the CDR3 is TGTGCCAGCAGCCTTGGACTTTTCCGGTATACGCAGTATTTT. This encodes CASSLGLFRYTQYF.

The V and J genes are TRBV5-4 and TRBJ2-5, with 8 bases lining up with TRBD1. Per the germline V gene, CDR1 is SGHNT and CDR2 is YYREEE (reference sequence). The CDR3 is 14 amino acids. Trimming removed 4 bases from V and 5 bases from J; junction bases left unmatched: 7. The CDR3 here is CASSPGQGRETQYF. The CDR3 DNA reads as TGTGCCAGCAGCCCTGGACAGGGTAGGGAGACCCAGTACTTC.

The genes are TRBV19 and TRBJ2-3; D not certain. V dropped 0 bases and J dropped 4 bases, with 14 bases sitting between them. The CDR3 sequence is 16 residues long. Germline V gives CDR1 LNHDA, CDR2 SQIVND (reference sequence). Written as DNA, the CDR3 is TGTGCCAGTAGTATAGATCTGCCTTCCAGCGCAGATACGCAGTATTTT. The encoded protein is CASSIDLPSSADTQYF.

The chain has TRBV5-1 and TRBJ2-5, with 7 positions matching TRBD1. V shed 3 bases and J 5 bases; nucleotides not matched to a gene: 10. In germline, CDR1 is SGHRS, CDR2 YFSETQ. This CDR3 is built from 15 residues. CDR3 in amino acids: CASSSKQGTEETQYF. In DNA form, the CDR3 reads TGCGCCAGCAGCTCGAAACAGGGGACCGAGGAGACCCAGTACTTC. The complete variable domain, with remaining parts taken from reference TRBV5-1 and TRBJ2-5, reads KAGVTQTPRYLIKTRGQQVTLSCSPISGHRSVSWYQQTPGQGLQFLFEYFSETQRNKGNFPGRFSGRQFSNSRSEMNVSTLELGDSALYLCASSSKQGTEETQYFGPGTRLLVL.

The chain uses TRBV6-6 and TRBJ1-1; the D is unclear. V was shortened by 2 bases and J by 5 bases, with 12 bases between the two germline ends. This CDR3 comprises 14 residues. The germline gives CDR1 MNHNY, CDR2 SVGAGI (reference sequence). Here the CDR3 reads CASSYGFGGTEAFF. CDR3 DNA sequence: TGTGCCAGCAGTTACGGTTTCGGTGGGACTGAAGCTTTCTTT.

The CDR3 DNA is TGCGCCAGCCCGGACGACGTGTTAACAGATACGCAGTATTTT. It codes for CASPDDVLTDTQYF. The rearrangement links TRBV10-1 to TRBJ2-3; no clear D. Looked up from germline, CDR1 is WNHNN and CDR2 is SYGVQD (reference sequence). V lost 8 bases and J lost 3, with 15 bases in between. This CDR3 has 14 residues.

The V gene is TRBV5-5, the J gene TRBJ2-5, with D maybe TRBD1 (6 bases). This CDR3 has 15 amino acids. In germline, CDR1 is SGHKS, CDR2 YYEKEE (reference sequence). V was cut by 0 bases and J by 5 bases, with 14 bases left in between. The CDR3 protein is CASSLGDTAQETQYF. Here the CDR3 DNA reads TGTGCCAGCAGCTTGGGGGACACCGCCCAGGAGACCCAGTACTTC.

This CDR3 is CASSSGNEQFF. In nucleotides, the CDR3 is TGTGCCAGCAGCTCAGGGAATGAGCAGTTCTTC. The chain links TRBV13 to TRBJ2-1, with D possibly TRBD1 on 5 matching bases. The V end was cut by 4 bases, the J end by 7 bases, with 5 bases between. Germline V gives CDR1 PRHDT, CDR2 FYEKMQ (reference sequence). The CDR3 covers 11 residues.

The chain has TRBV5-5 and TRBJ1-1; 8 bases align to TRBD1. Germline CDR1 SGHKS, CDR2 YYEKEE (reference sequence). The length of the CDR3 is 17 residues. V lost 0 bases and J lost 0; bases outside the gene matches: 7. This CDR3 reads CASSLEPTGGLNTEAFF. The CDR3 DNA is TGTGCCAGCAGCTTGGAGCCTACAGGGGGGTTGAACACTGAAGCTTTCTTT.

This chain connects TRBV10-3 to TRBJ2-1, with unresolved D. CDR1 ENHRY and CDR2 SYGVKD come from the germline V gene. The CDR3 spans 13 residues. V gave up 4 bases and J gave up 5 bases, with 9 bases separating them. The CDR3 nucleotides read TGTGCCATCAGTGGTTTGCCTAACAATGAGCAGTTCTTC. Encoded protein: CAISGLPNNEQFF.

The rearrangement links TRBV15 to TRBJ2-1, with TRBD1 matching 8 bases. The CDR3 contains 15 residues. Germline trimming cut 2 bases from V and 6 bases from J; bases unmatched to any gene: 6. Germline V gives CDR1 LNHNV, CDR2 YYDKDF (reference sequence). The CDR3 sequence is CATSRTTGVSNEQFF. The CDR3 bases are TGTGCCACCAGCAGAACGACAGGGGTGAGCAATGAGCAGTTCTTC.

The table lists this clone with a few counts. The genes are TRBV20-1 and TRBJ2-1; unclear D gene. The V gene lost 3 bases and the J gene lost 12 bases, with 6 bases spanning the gap. CDR1 and CDR2 (germline): DFQATT, SNEGSKA (reference sequence). This CDR3 is 9 amino acids long. The CDR3 loop reads CSARWGQFF. Written as DNA, the CDR3 is TGCAGTGCTAGGTGGGGGCAGTTCTTC.

This chain joins TRBV10-3 and TRBJ1-1; no definite D call. V was trimmed by 2 bases and J by 1 base, leaving 14 bases between them. Germline V gene data show CDR1 as ENHRY and CDR2 as SYGVKD. The CDR3 runs 16 residues. CDR3 nucleotides: TGTGCCATCAGTGAGGCGAGGGTACGGACGAACACTGAAGCTTTCTTT. Translated: CAISEARVRTNTEAFF.

This chain links TRBV7-9 with TRBJ1-4; D gene ambiguous. The germline V and J ends were trimmed by 5 bases and 2 bases, with 21 bases remaining between them. This CDR3 is 18 amino acids long. The germline V gene has CDR1 SEHNR and CDR2 FQNEAQ (reference sequence). The CDR3 reads CASSHYLGSGRTNEKLFF. CDR3 in DNA: TGTGCCAGCAGCCATTACCTAGGGTCGGGCCGGACTAATGAAAAACTGTTTTTT.

The rearrangement links TRBV14 to TRBJ1-1, with 12 bases aligning to TRBD1. Germline lookup yields CDR1 SGHDN and CDR2 FVKESK. CDR3 size: 17 residues. V gave up 5 bases and J gave up 4 bases; unmatched junction bases: 11. CDR3 in amino acids: CASSSRDRGRIGTEAFF. The CDR3 DNA reads TGTGCCAGCAGCTCCCGGGACAGGGGGCGTATCGGCACTGAAGCTTTCTTT.

This clone was picked up one time. The chain links TRBV6-1 to TRBJ2-5, with D perhaps matching TRBD1 (5 bases). The DNA matches TRBJ2-7 better at its end, which makes the J call doubtful. The V gene's germline CDR1 is MNHNS and CDR2 SASEGT. The length of the CDR3 is 14 residues. The CDR3: CATQASRNFYEQYF. DNA for the CDR3: TGTGCCACACAGGCATCAAGAAACTTCTACGAGCAGTACTTC.

About this clone: Germline and junction disagree at one end, which may indicate a read error. The rearrangement links TRBV6-4 to TRBJ2-3; 7 bases map to TRBD1. This CDR3 is built from 14 residues. CDR1 and CDR2 from the germline V gene are MRHNA and SNTAGT. CDR3 nucleotide sequence: TGTGCCAGCAGTTACTCGCCTACAGGGGCTCGGCAGTATTTT. Translating gives CASSYSPTGARQYF.

The gene calls are TRBV28 and TRBJ1-2, with D possibly matching TRBD1 (5 bases). The CDR3 has 11 amino acids. V was trimmed by 11 bases and J by 8 bases, leaving 15 bases between them. CDR1 MDHEN and CDR2 SYDVKM come from the germline V gene. Written as DNA, the CDR3 is TGTGCCTTAACGGGGGTTGGGGGCTACACCTTC. Amino acid sequence: CALTGVGGYTF.

In DNA form, the CDR3 reads TGTGCCAGCAGCTTCAGGGGAAACTATGGCTACACCTTC. As protein: CASSFRGNYGYTF. V gene TRBV5-5 combines with J gene TRBJ1-2, with D perhaps TRBD1 (6 bases). The CDR3 contains 13 residues. The ends were cut back, 2 bases at V and 2 bases at J, with 7 bases in the middle. From germline, CDR1 is SGHKS and CDR2 YYEKEE (reference sequence).

Regarding this clone: This same CDR3 is encoded by further DNA sequences in the sample. The V and J genes are TRBV4-2 and TRBJ2-4; 8 nucleotides align to TRBD1. V lost 0 bases to trimming and J lost 1 base; unmatched junction nucleotides: 2. In germline, CDR1 is LGHNA, CDR2 YNFKEQ. This CDR3 contains 16 residues. CDR3 sequence reads: CASSQETGEAKNIQYF. The DNA of the CDR3 is TGTGCCAGCAGCCAAGAGACAGGGGAGGCCAAAAACATTCAGTACTTC.

This rearrangement joins TRBV2 to TRBJ2-5, with TRBD1 identical over 8 bases. The CDR3 is made up of 12 amino acids. V lost 10 bases to trimming and J lost 2 bases; unmatched junction nucleotides: 3. CDR1 is SNHLY and CDR2 is FYNNEI in the germline V gene. In DNA form, the CDR3 reads TGTGCCACCCACAGGGGGCAAGAGACCCAGTACTTC. It is translated as CATHRGQETQYF.